The 19 T cell receptor beta chains in this list originate from one sample, sequenced in a study of cytomegalovirus exposure and HLA in healthy donors. TCRdb's table, derived via immunoSEQ multiplex PCR, lists solely in-frame clones and lacks some. The table has about 49,000 clones, roughly 92% seen once. Sequencing used PBMCs. These receptor sequences come from a man between 18 and 35 years old in good health and CMV-seronegative.

V is TRBV9 and J is TRBJ2-1; D might be TRBD1 (6 bases). V lost 4 bases, J lost 6 bases, and 17 bases lay in between. Germline assignment: CDR1 SGDLS and CDR2 YYNGEE. The CDR3 spans 15 residues. The CDR3 loop is CASSLQGSPPNEQFF. Here the CDR3 DNA reads TGTGCCAGCAGCTTACAGGGTTCCCCTCCCAATGAGCAGTTCTTC.

The V gene is TRBV5-4, the J gene TRBJ2-7, with a possible D match to TRBD2 (5 bases). Germline CDR1 SGHNT, CDR2 YYREEE (reference sequence). The V end lost 1 base, the J end lost 3 bases, and 8 bases lay between the germline ends. This CDR3 region has 13 residues. CDR3 sequence reads: CASSLSGVYEQYF. In DNA form, the CDR3 reads TGTGCCAGCAGCTTGTCCGGGGTCTACGAGCAGTACTTC.

The gene calls are TRBV6-6 and TRBJ2-1; the D is unclear. The CDR3 covers 14 residues. Trimming removed 0 bases from V and 5 bases from J, with 8 bases in between. Germline V lookup: CDR1 MNHNY, CDR2 SVGAGI (reference sequence). CDR3 loop: CASSYSVLNNEQFF. CDR3 sequence (DNA): TGTGCCAGCAGTTACTCGGTCCTAAACAATGAGCAGTTCTTC.

The J gene is TRBJ2-7, the V gene TRBV5-6; 8 nucleotides agree with TRBD2. Germline V gene data show CDR1 as SGHDT and CDR2 as YYEEEE. After removal of 4 bases from V and 5 bases from J, the junction contained 8 bases not matched to a gene. This CDR3 has 14 amino acids. The DNA of the CDR3 is TGTGCCAGCAGCAGGTCAGCGGGAGCTAACGAGCAGTACTTC. Its translation: CASSRSAGANEQYF.

This clone was seen once. The chain joins TRBV2 to TRBJ2-1; no firm D call. The CDR3 loop spans 15 amino acids. V was cut by 4 bases and J by 0 bases, with 10 bases left in between. The germline V gene encodes CDR1 SNHLY and CDR2 FYNNEI. CDR3: CASSVSGVSYNEQFF. As DNA, the CDR3 is TGTGCCAGCAGTGTGTCCGGAGTCTCCTACAATGAGCAGTTCTTC.

The chain employs TRBV2 and TRBJ2-7; D call uncertain. V lost 4 bases and J 4 bases, leaving 11 bases between the germline ends. The CDR3 is made up of 13 amino acids. Germline-derived CDR1 and CDR2 are SNHLY and FYNNEI. The CDR3 DNA reads as TGTGCCAGCAGTGTTAAGCCTCCATACGAGCAGTACTTC. The encoded protein is CASSVKPPYEQYF.

This chain joins TRBV5-1 and TRBJ2-3; unclear D gene. CDR3 length: 13 residues. Germline CDR1 is SGHRS and CDR2 is YFSETQ. Deletions cut 5 bases from V and 6 bases from J, with 13 bases between. In DNA, the CDR3 is TGCGCCAGCAGTTACAGAACACTGGATACGCAGTATTTT. Translation gives CASSYRTLDTQYF.

The rearrangement joins TRBV15 to TRBJ2-1, with 9 positions matching TRBD2. Germline V gene data show CDR1 as LNHNV and CDR2 as YYDKDF (reference sequence). The CDR3 totals 16 residues. The J segment lost 3 bases and the V segment lost 5 bases, leaving 8 bases of the junction unmatched. The CDR3 DNA is TGTGCCACCAGCCGCCGTCTAGCGGGAAGCTACAATGAGCAGTTCTTC. It specifies CATSRRLAGSYNEQFF.

This sequence joins TRBV15 and TRBJ2-1; 10 bases fit TRBD2. Germline-derived CDR1 and CDR2 are LNHNV and YYDKDF (reference sequence). CDR3 length: 16 amino acids. J lost 4 bases, V lost 3 bases, and 6 bases had no gene match. The CDR3 nucleotides read TGTGCCACCAGCAGCGCGGGACTAGCGTTTTACAATGAGCAGTTCTTC. It specifies CATSSAGLAFYNEQFF.

V and J are TRBV5-4 and TRBJ1-2; TRBD1 aligns across 7 bases. The CDR3 has 15 amino acids. The ends lost 4 bases at V and 0 bases at J; junction bases unmatched: 6. Per germline, CDR1 SGHNT and CDR2 YYREEE (reference sequence). This chain's CDR3 is CASSLRDRSNYGYTF. CDR3 nucleotides: TGTGCCAGCAGCCTCCGGGACAGATCTAACTATGGCTACACCTTC.

CDR3 in DNA: TGTGCCAGCAGTTTTCACGTAGCGGGAGAAAGGTATACCGGGGAGCTGTTTTTT. Amino acids: CASSFHVAGERYTGELFF. The chain couples TRBV27 to TRBJ2-2, with 9 bases lining up with TRBD2. This CDR3 contains 18 residues. J was trimmed by 5 bases and V by 3 bases; bases with no gene match: 13. The germline gives CDR1 MNHEY, CDR2 SMNVEV (reference sequence).

This rearrangement joins TRBV7-9 to TRBJ2-5, with TRBD1 as a possible D gene (5 bases). V lost 5 bases to trimming and J lost 5 bases, with 15 bases between them. The CDR3 is made up of 14 amino acids. Germline-derived CDR1 and CDR2 are SEHNR and FQNEAQ (reference sequence). CDR3 amino acids: CASSAAVAGETQYF. The CDR3 bases are TGTGCCAGCAGCGCCGCCGTGGCAGGGGAGACCCAGTACTTC. Full variable domain (rest looked up from reference TRBV7-9 and TRBJ2-5): DTGVSQNPRHKITKRGQNVTFRCDPISEHNRLYWYRQTLGQGPEFLTYFQNEAQLEKSRLLSDRFSAERPKGSFSTLEIQRTEQGDSAMYLCASSAAVAGETQYFGPGTRLLVL.

V usage is TRBV2 and J usage is TRBJ2-2; no reliable D call. The germline CDR1 and CDR2 sequences are SNHLY and FYNNEI. V shed 3 bases and J shed 7 bases, with 9 bases lying between them. This CDR3 is built from 13 residues. The CDR3 region is CASSDRLGGELFF. Written as DNA, the CDR3 is TGTGCCAGCAGTGACAGGTTAGGCGGGGAGCTGTTTTTT.

The J gene is TRBJ2-1, the V gene TRBV28, with a possible D match to TRBD2 (6 bases). This CDR3 comprises 16 residues. Germline lookup yields CDR1 MDHEN and CDR2 SYDVKM. With 5 bases removed from V and 4 bases from J, the gap between germline ends came to 18 bases. CDR3 sequence reads: CASSPRGAGIYNEQFF. CDR3 DNA sequence: TGTGCCAGCAGTCCCCGAGGGGCGGGGATTTACAATGAGCAGTTCTTC.

The genes are TRBV6-5 and TRBJ1-5; TRBD1 is a possible D gene (6 bases). The CDR3 is 13 residues long. The germline CDR1 and CDR2 sequences are MNHEY and SVGAGI. The germline V and J ends were trimmed by 2 bases and 4 bases, with 6 bases remaining between them. CDR3 sequence (DNA): TGTGCCAGCAGTTACGGGACAAATCAGCCCCAGCATTTT. It codes for CASSYGTNQPQHF.

The chain carries TRBV7-6 and TRBJ2-6; D perhaps matches TRBD2 (5 bases). V was shortened by 6 bases and J by 0 bases, with 15 bases between the two germline ends. Germline V gene data show CDR1 as SGHVS and CDR2 as FNYEAQ. The CDR3 has 17 amino acids. This CDR3 reads CASSSEPGSSGANVLTF. The CDR3 DNA reads TGTGCCAGCAGTTCCGAGCCGGGGAGCTCTGGGGCCAACGTCCTGACTTTC.

This chain uses TRBV27 with TRBJ2-7; TRBD2 matches at 7 bases. CDR1 is MNHEY, CDR2 SMNVEV, per germline (reference sequence). The CDR3 length is 15 residues. The junction had 10 bases not matched to a gene; V was cut back by 2 bases and J by 6 bases. In nucleotides, the CDR3 is TGTGCCAGCAGTTTAAGGGCGGGAGTCTTTGCCGAGCAGTACTTC. Translated, it gives CASSLRAGVFAEQYF.

This clone was observed once. The chain has TRBV29-1 and TRBJ2-1; 8 nucleotides line up with TRBD1. CDR3 length: 13 amino acids. Losses at the gene ends were 4 bases for V and 6 bases for J; bases not matched to a gene: 5. Per germline, CDR1 SQVTM and CDR2 ANQGSEA. The CDR3 DNA is TGCAGCGTTGTTAGGACAGGGCCCAATGAGCAGTTCTTC. The encoded protein is CSVVRTGPNEQFF.

The chain is built from TRBV5-6 and TRBJ2-5; a possible D gene is TRBD2 (6 bases). V lost 1 base and J lost 4, with 11 bases in between. The CDR3 is 14 amino acids. Germline V lookup: CDR1 SGHDT, CDR2 YYEEEE. The CDR3 reads CASSLQGAGETQYF. CDR3 nucleotides: TGTGCCAGCAGCTTGCAGGGAGCGGGAGAGACCCAGTACTTC. Variable domain in full (rest from reference TRBV5-6 and TRBJ2-5): DAGVTQSPTHLIKTRGQQVTLRCSPKSGHDTVSWYQQALGQGPQFIFQYYEEEERQRGNFPDRFSGHQFPNYSSELNVNALLLGDSALYLCASSLQGAGETQYFGPGTRLLVL.